This TCR beta chain was found in a study of T cell changes during pregnancy in multiple sclerosis. In germline, CDR1 is LNHDA, CDR2 SQIVND (reference sequence). CDR3 length: 14 amino acids. With 4 bases removed from V and 2 bases from J, the gap between germline ends came to 9 bases. Data came from immunoSEQ multiplex PCR; TCRdb stores just in-frame clones and leaves some out. Of some 44,000 clones in the sample, approximately 90% were seen once. The sample consisted of CD4+ T cells from peripheral blood mononuclear cells, taken in the third trimester of pregnancy. The sequence was collected from a female donor with multiple sclerosis, enrolled in a pregnancy study. The chain employs TRBV19 and TRBJ1-5; D perhaps matches TRBD1 (6 bases). The DNA of the CDR3 is TGTGCCAGTAGTACGGACAGCGGCAATCAGCCCCAGCATTTT. It translates to CASSTDSGNQPQHF.